The present TCR beta chain was sequenced within a study of beta chain features in type 1 diabetes (dated by TCRdb to 2017 to 2018). About the study as a whole: Patients and healthy donors did not differ in mean age, gender distribution, total cell number or subset yield. A total of about 100 million sorted cells were examined across all samples, and RNA yield correlated strongly with the number of cells per subset. In the study, TCRB repertoires of sorted circulating CD4+ T cell subsets from recently diagnosed type 1 diabetes patients were compared with those of matched healthy donors. Regulatory and stem cell-like memory subsets were obtained from only 8 patients and roughly eight healthy donors, while naive and central memory subsets were obtained from all 30 or so donors.

As regards this clone: Its antigen remains undetermined. No base quality values were provided; no much bigger clone lies one nucleotide off.

All of the isolated RNA was reverse transcribed with the High Capacity cDNA Reverse Transcription Kit, so expressed TCRB transcripts were sequenced. Naive, central memory and regulatory T cell samples underwent deep immunoSEQ sequencing, averaging about 3.57 million total reads per sample. Sorted cells were lysed in RLT buffer and RNA was extracted with DNase-treated RNeasy Micro or Mini kits, depending on cell number. To prevent cross-contamination, every cell subset was processed on its own, while patient and healthy donor samples were processed together. The immunoSEQ multiplex PCR was used to amplify TCRB sequences from cDNA, yielding 87-bp fragments that span the CDR3 region. Sequencing of the amplicons was performed on the Illumina HiSeq platform. From the authors' description of their analysis: Synthetic template baselines were used to correct PCR bias computationally, reads within Hamming distance 2 were collapsed, and singletons that could not be merged were discarded. Reads were aligned to IMGT to assign V, D and J genes, CDR3 length, and insertions or deletions at six rearrangement sites. Within each subset, clonotype counts were normalized to sorted cell number, and only after that were true diversity and Gini coefficients computed with the tcR R package. The overlap coefficient, calculated on TCRB nucleotide sequences, was used to quantify repertoire sharing. Out-of-frame TCRB sequences from naive cells were analyzed to stand in for the pre-selection repertoire. The table was pulled from immuneACCESS by TCRdb, which kept in-frame rearrangements only. Such tables lose some clones; where checked, under half of the loss comes from unresolved V genes, and the rest has no known cause. The V and J calls and the clone size are those of that table, but D and trimming were determined from the DNA. Recorded for this sample are under 800,000 clones; roughly 16% of them occurred a single time. The ten largest clones take up about 0.087% of the sample.

The research as a whole found: Type 1 diabetes patients showed a moderate but significant shortening of TCRB CDR3 length in all four CD4+ subsets. Fewer insertions and more nucleotide deletions at VDJ recombination sites were observed in patients with type 1 diabetes, implying thymic rearrangement abnormalities. Because cDNA was sequenced instead of genomic DNA, highly expressing activated cells could be over-represented, though the groups showed no difference in activation or CD3 levels. PCR may preferentially amplify shorter templates, but because patient and control samples were amplified and corrected together, any resulting skew would affect both groups equally. Naive, central memory and regulatory TCRB repertoires appeared to be more similar among patients than among healthy donors. HLA sub-analyses involved small numbers of individuals, so any influence of HLA type on TCRB rearrangement remained unresolved.

A single peripheral blood draw of approximately 110 mL on average was collected from each donor into heparinised tubes. A BD FACSAria II and a panel including CD45RO, CCR7, CD25, CD127, CD95 and CD27 were used to sort naive, central memory, regulatory and stem cell-like memory CD4+ T cells. A purity above 98% was achieved for all sorted populations. PBMCs were separated immediately by Lymphoprep density gradient centrifugation and were stained directly, without being cultured. Samples were stained and sorted in pairs, with one healthy donor and one patient per experiment, so that batch effects were minimized. Via the germline V gene, CDR1 is LGHNA and CDR2 YSLEER. The CDR3 sequence holds 14 residues, the cysteine and phenylalanine included. Kept here is only the CDR3 DNA, which spans 42 bases and is read in frame from base 1. The junction carries 16 bases between V and J, which are trimmed by 1 base and 10 bases respectively.

The TCR was taken from a man younger than 35 in good health. Sequencing used naive CD4+ T cells from blood. The sample's cell subset or site, from its label and the paper: true naive CD4+ T cells. The rearranged chain carries TRBV4-3 and TRBJ1-2, and TRBD1 may be the D gene, going by 6 matching bases. CDR3 protein: CASSQATQGGVYTF. The sequenced DNA is TGCGCCAGCAGCCAAGCGACACAGGGAGGCGTCTACACCTTC.